This T cell receptor beta chain comes out of a study of CD8 T cells in Susac syndrome. Whole-study context: Active disease was present in over 5 of the sequenced Susac syndrome patients, whereas under 10 of them were in remission. Study outcomes and limitations: CD8+ clonal expansion in Susac peaked in TEMRA cells and active patients.

Random hexamers were used to reverse transcribe roughly 0.45 to 1 ug of RNA. TCRdb recomputed calls from the immunoSEQ multiplex PCR reads with MiXCR, one row per CDR3 protein. The data contain around 170,000 distinct CDR3 sequences, roughly 94% of them singletons. With regard to this clonotype: Its antigen is not identified.

The sequenced target, TCR beta, came from blood CD8+ and CD4+ T cells. Bulk CD8+ and CD4+ cells came from magnetic negative isolation; CD8+ TEMRA by FACS. This TCR came from a human donor with Susac syndrome. What was sequenced was CD8+ T cells from PBMCs.

CDR3 nucleotides: TGTGCCAGCAGCGTAGAAGGGTCCCCTAACTATGGCTACACCTTC. As protein: CASSVEGSPNYGYTF. This chain connects TRBV9 to TRBJ1-2, with D unclear. Germline-derived CDR1 and CDR2 are SGDLS and YYNGEE. Trimming took 0 bases from V and 0 from J, leaving 9 bases between them. The CDR3 covers 15 residues.